This T cell receptor beta chain originates from a study of identical twins. Study conclusions and caveats: The models systematically underestimated how much out-of-frame TCR alpha was shared in monozygotic twins.

The CDR3 spans 18 residues. Germline CDR1 is LGHNA and CDR2 is YSLEER. V gave up 5 bases and J gave up 3 bases; unmatched junction bases: 14. This clonotype was seen only a few times. What it binds is not known. From the 5' RACE reads, TCRdb called clonotypes with MiXCR, one entry per CDR3 protein. The sample lists around 230,000 distinct CDR3 sequences, roughly 10% occurring once. V and J are TRBV4-3 and TRBJ2-1; 9 positions match TRBD2. The sequence came from a woman aged 18 to 35 in good health. Specimen: memory (CD45RO+) T cells sorted from blood. CDR3 nucleotides: TGCGCCAGCAGCAACCTAGCGGGACCCCTATTAAACTACAATGAGCAGTTCTTC. Translation gives CASSNLAGPLLNYNEQFF.